The present entry profiles one T cell receptor beta chain with its context. Its antigen is unidentified. Trimming removed 6 bases at V and 0 bases at J, with 14 bases between. The CDR3 is made up of 15 amino acids. Germline values: CDR1 LNHDA, CDR2 SQIVND (reference sequence). Profiled with immunoSEQ multiplex PCR; TCRdb holds only in-frame clones, not every one. The data contain more than 10,000 clones, less than 90% of them seen just once; the ten biggest clones take up around 24%. The record originates from a study of PD-1 blockade in classical Hodgkin lymphoma. Overall study findings and caveats: The diversity seen at baseline in complete responders resembled that of newly diagnosed patients.

Relapses following autologous stem cell transplantation were seen in all patients, with brentuximab vedotin exposure varying. This rearrangement joins TRBV19 to TRBJ1-1; D perhaps matches TRBD1 (6 bases). The starting material was peripheral blood mononuclear cells (PBMCs), obtained at baseline. The TCR originated in a human donor with classical Hodgkin lymphoma. CDR3 DNA sequence: TGTGCCAGTAGGGTGACAGGCACCATGAACACTGAAGCTTTCTTT. Protein sequence: CASRVTGTMNTEAFF. Full variable domain (missing parts from reference TRBV19 and TRBJ1-1): DGGITQSPKYLFRKEGQNVTLSCEQNLNHDAMYWYRQDPGQGLRLIYYSQIVNDFQKGDIAEGYSVSREKKESFPLTVTSAQKNPTAFYLCASRVTGTMNTEAFFGQGTRLTVV.